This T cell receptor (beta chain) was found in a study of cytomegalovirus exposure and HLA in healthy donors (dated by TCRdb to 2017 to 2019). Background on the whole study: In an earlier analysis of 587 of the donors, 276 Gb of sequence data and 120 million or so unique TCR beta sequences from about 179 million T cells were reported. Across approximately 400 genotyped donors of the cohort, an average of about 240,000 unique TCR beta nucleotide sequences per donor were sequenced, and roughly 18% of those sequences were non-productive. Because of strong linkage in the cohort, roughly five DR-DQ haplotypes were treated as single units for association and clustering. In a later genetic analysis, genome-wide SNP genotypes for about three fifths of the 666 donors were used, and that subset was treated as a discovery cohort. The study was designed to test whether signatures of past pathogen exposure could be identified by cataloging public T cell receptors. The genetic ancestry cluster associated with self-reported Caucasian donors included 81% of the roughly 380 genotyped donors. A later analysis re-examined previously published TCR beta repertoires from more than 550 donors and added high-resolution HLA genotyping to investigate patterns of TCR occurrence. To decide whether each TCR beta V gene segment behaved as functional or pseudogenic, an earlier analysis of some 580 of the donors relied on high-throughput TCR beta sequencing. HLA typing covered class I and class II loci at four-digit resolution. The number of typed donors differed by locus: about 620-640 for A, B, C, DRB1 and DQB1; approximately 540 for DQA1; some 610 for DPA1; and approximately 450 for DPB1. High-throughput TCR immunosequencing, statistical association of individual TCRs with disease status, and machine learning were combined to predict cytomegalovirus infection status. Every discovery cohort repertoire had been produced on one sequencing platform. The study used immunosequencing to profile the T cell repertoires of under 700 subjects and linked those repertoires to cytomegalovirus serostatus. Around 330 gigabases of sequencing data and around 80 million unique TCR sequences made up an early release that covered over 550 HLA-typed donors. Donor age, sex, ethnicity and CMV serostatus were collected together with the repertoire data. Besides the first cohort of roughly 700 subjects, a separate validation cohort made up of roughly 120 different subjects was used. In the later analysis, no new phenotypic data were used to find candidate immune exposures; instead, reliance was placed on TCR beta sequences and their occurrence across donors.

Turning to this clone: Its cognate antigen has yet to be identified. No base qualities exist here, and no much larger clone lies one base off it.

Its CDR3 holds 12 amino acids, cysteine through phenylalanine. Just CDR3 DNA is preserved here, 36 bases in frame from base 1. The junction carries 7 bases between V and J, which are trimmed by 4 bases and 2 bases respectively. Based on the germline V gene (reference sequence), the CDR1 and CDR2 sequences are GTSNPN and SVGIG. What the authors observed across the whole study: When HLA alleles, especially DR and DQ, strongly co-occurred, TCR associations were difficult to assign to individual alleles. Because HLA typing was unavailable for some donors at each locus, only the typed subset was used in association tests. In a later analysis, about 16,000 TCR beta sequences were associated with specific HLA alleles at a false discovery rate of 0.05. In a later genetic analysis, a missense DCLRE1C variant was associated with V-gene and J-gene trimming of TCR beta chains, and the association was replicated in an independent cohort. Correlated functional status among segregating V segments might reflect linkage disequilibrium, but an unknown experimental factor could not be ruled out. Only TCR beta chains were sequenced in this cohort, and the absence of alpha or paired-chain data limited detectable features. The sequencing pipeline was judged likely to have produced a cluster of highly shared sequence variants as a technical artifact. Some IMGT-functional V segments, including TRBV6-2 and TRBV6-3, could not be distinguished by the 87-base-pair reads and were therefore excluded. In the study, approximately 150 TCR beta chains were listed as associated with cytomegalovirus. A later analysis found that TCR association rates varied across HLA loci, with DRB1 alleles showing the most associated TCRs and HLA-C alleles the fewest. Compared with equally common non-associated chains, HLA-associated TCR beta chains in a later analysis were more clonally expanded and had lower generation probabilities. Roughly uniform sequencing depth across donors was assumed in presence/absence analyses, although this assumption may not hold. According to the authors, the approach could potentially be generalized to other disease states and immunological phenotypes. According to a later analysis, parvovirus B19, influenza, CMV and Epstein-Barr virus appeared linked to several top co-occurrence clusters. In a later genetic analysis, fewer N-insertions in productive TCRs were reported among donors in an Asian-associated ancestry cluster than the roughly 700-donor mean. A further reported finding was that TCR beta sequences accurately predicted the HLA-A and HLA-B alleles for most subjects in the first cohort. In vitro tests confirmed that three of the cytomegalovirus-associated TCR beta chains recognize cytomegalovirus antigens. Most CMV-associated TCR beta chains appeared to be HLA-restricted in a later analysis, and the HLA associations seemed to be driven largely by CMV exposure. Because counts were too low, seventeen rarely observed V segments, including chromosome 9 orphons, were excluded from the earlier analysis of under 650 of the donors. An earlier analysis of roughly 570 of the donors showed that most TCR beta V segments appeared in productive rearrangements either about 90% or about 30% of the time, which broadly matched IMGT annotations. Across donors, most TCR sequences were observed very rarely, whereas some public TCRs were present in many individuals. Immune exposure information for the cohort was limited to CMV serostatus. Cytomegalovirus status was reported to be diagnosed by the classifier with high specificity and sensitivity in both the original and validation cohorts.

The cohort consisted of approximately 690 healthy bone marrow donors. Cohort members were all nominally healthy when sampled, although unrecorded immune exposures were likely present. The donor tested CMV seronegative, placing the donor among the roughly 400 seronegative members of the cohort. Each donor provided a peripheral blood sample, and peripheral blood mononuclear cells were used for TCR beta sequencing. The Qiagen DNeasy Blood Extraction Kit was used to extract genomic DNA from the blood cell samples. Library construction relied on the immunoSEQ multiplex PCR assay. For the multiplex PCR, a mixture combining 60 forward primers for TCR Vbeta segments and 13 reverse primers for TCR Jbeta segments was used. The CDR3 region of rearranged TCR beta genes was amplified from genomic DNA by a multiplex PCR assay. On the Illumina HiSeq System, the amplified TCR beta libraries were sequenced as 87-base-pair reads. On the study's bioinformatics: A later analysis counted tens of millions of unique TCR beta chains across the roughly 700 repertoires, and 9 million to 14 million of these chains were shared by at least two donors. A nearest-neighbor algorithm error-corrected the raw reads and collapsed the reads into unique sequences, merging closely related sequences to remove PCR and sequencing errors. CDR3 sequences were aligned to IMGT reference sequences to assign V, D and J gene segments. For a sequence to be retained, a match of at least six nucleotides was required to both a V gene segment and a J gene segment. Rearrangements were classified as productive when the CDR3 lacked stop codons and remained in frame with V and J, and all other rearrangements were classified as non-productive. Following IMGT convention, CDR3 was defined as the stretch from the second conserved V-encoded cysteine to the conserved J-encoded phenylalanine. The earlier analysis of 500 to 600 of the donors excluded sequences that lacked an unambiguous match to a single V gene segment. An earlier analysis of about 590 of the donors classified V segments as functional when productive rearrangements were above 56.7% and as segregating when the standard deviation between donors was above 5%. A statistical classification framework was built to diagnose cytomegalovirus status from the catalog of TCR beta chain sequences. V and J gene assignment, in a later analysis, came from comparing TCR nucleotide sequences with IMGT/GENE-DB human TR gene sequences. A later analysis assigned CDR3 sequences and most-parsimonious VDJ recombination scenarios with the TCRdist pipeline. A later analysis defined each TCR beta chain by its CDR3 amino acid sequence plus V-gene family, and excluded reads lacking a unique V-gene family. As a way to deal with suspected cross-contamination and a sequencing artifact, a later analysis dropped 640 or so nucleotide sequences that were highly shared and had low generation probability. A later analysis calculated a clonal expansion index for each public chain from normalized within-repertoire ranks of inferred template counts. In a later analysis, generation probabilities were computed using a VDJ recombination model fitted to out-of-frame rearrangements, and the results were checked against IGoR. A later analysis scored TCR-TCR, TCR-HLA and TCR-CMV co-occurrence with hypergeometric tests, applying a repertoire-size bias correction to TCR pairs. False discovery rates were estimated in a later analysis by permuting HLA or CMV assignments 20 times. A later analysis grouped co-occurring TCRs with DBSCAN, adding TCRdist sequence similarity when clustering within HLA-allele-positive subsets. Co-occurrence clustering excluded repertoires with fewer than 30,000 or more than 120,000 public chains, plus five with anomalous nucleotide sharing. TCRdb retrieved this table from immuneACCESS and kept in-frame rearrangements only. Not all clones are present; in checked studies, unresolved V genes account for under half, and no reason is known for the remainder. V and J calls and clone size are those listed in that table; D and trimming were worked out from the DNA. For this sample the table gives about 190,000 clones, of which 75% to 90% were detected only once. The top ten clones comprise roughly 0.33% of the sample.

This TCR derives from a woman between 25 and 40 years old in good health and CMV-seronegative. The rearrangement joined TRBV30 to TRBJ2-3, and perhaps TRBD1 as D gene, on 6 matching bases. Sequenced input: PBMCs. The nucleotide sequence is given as TGTGCCTGGACAGGGGCCACAGATACGCAGTATTTT. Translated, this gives CAWTGATDTQYF.